This T cell receptor (beta chain) was obtained from a study of T cells after yellow fever vaccination. Trimming shortened V by 3 bases and J by 8 bases, and 7 bases separated the two germline ends. The CDR3 has 12 residues. Germline values: CDR1 WSHSY, CDR2 SAAADI. TCRdb analysed the 5' RACE reads with MiXCR anew, one entry per CDR3 protein. The table includes 300,000 or so distinct CDR3 sequences, approximately 3.9% detected once. Ten or more counts support this clonotype. The chain is built from TRBV10-2 and TRBJ2-2, with D unclear. The sample here was PBMCs, taken 5 days after the yellow fever booster vaccination. This sequence originates from a man in his late teens or twenties who received the YFV17D yellow fever vaccine. CDR3 residues: CASSERTGELFF. The CDR3 region has the DNA TGCGCCAGCAGTGAACGAACAGGGGAGCTGTTTTTT.